This T cell receptor beta chain was profiled in a study of shared clonotypes between healthy human individuals. Study context: A donor's plate count was three for CD4 naive and three for CD4 memory; CD8 naive had two and CD8 memory one.

With respect to this clone: Antigen: not known. The identical CDR3 is also encoded by other nucleotide sequences in the sample.

General observations from the study: The naive CD4 repertoires of several donors were compared, and around 4.7% of clonotypes were shared.

Per germline, CDR1 SGHRS and CDR2 YFSETQ. The ends were cut back, 0 bases at V and 0 bases at J, with 7 bases in the middle. The CDR3 extends over 14 amino acids. The test was conducted at deep level. Repertoires were generated with immunoSEQ multiplex PCR, while TCRdb's copy carries only in-frame clones and drops some. In the table there are some 1 million clones, 70% to 80% of which are singletons. Sequences were obtained from memory CD4+ T cells sorted from blood. Indicated subset: CD45RA-negative fraction. This chain uses TRBV5-1 with TRBJ2-7; unclear D gene. The clonotype was recovered from a man aged 18 to 29 in good health. CDR3 DNA: TGCGCCAGCAGCTTGGAAGCCACCTCCTACGAGCAGTACTTC. Protein sequence: CASSLEATSYEQYF.